A single sample gave rise to the 11 T cell receptor beta chains below, sequenced in a study of T cell changes during pregnancy in multiple sclerosis. Assay used: immunoSEQ multiplex PCR; TCRdb lists only in-frame clones, some missing. This sample has just over 30,000 clones, with approximately 88% found just once. Here the sequenced sample was CD8+ T cells from peripheral blood mononuclear cells, taken in the first trimester of pregnancy. The receptors originated from a female donor with multiple sclerosis, enrolled in a pregnancy study.

The J gene is TRBJ1-6, the V gene TRBV5-4; TRBD1 agrees at 9 bases. CDR3 size: 14 residues. The germline V gene has CDR1 SGHNT and CDR2 YYREEE (reference sequence). V lost 2 bases, J lost 8 bases, and 2 bases stayed unmatched. CDR3 nucleotide sequence: TGTGCCAGCAGCTTCCGGGACAGGGATTCACCCCTCCACTTT. Translation: CASSFRDRDSPLHF.

The CDR3 region is CASSWGGDFYTGELFF. Written as DNA, the CDR3 is TGTGCCAGCAGCTGGGGGGGGGACTTCTACACCGGGGAGCTGTTTTTT. The chain carries TRBV11-3 and TRBJ2-2, with TRBD2 matching over 7 bases. V dropped 4 bases and J dropped 3; count of bases not matched to a gene: 8. The V gene's germline CDR1 is SGHNT and CDR2 YENEEA. This CDR3 contains 16 residues.

The chain has TRBV29-1 and TRBJ2-1, with D tentatively TRBD1 (6 bases). The CDR3 sequence is 15 residues long. Looked up from germline, CDR1 is SQVTM and CDR2 is ANQGSEA. The V and J ends lost 5 bases and 0 bases respectively, with 14 bases between them. Here the CDR3 reads CSVPRRGVSYNEQFF. As DNA, the CDR3 is TGCAGCGTTCCTCGCAGGGGCGTCTCCTACAATGAGCAGTTCTTC.

CDR3 sequence: CASSPQVAGELFF. The CDR3 DNA reads as TGTGCCAGCAGTCCTCAGGTAGCCGGGGAGCTGTTTTTT. The rearrangement links TRBV28 to TRBJ2-2; D is unresolved. Trimming left V 5 bases short and J 6 bases short, with 10 bases between. CDR3 size: 13 residues. The V gene's germline CDR1 is MDHEN and CDR2 SYDVKM.

The chain couples TRBV25-1 to TRBJ2-1; 10 bases are a match to TRBD2. The CDR3 length is 11 residues. Per the germline V gene, CDR1 is MGHDK and CDR2 is SYGVNS. V was pared by 9 bases and J by 10 bases, with 3 bases of the junction left unmatched. The CDR3 is CASHSGGEQFF. The CDR3 bases are TGTGCCAGTCATAGCGGGGGGGAGCAGTTCTTC.

The chain uses TRBV6-5 and TRBJ2-1; 9 nucleotides agree with TRBD1. J lost 9 bases, V lost 8 bases, and 5 bases had no gene match. CDR1 and CDR2 from the germline V gene are MNHEY and SVGAGI. The CDR3 runs 12 residues. CDR3 sequence: CASGDRDVEQFF. CDR3 bases: TGTGCCAGCGGGGACAGGGATGTTGAGCAGTTCTTC.

The chain carries TRBV13 and TRBJ1-2; D might be TRBD1 (6 bases). V dropped 0 bases and J dropped 7 bases, with 18 bases sitting between them. The germline CDR1 and CDR2 sequences are PRHDT and FYEKMQ (reference sequence). The CDR3 extends over 16 amino acids. In DNA form, the CDR3 reads TGTGCCAGCAGCTTAGGTTATTACAGGGAAGGAAGTGGCTACACCTTC. Translated, it gives CASSLGYYREGSGYTF.

This clone was seen a single time. The DNA of the CDR3 is TGTGCCAGCAGTTACGGCGGGGGGGCCGGAGATACGCAGTATTTT. Translation gives CASSYGGGAGDTQYF. The rearrangement joins TRBV28 to TRBJ2-3; the match to TRBD2 covers 9 bases. Germline CDR1 reads MDHEN; CDR2 reads SYDVKM. The CDR3 loop spans 15 amino acids. The V and J ends lost 4 bases and 5 bases, in that order; junction bases with no gene match: 7.

This clone appeared a single time. The genes are TRBV5-6 and TRBJ2-1; D call uncertain. The CDR3 length is 13 residues. Germline V gene lookup returns CDR1 SGHDT and CDR2 YYEEEE. V lost 2 bases and J 5 bases, leaving 8 bases between the germline ends. The CDR3 DNA follows: TGTGCCAGCAGCTTCATCGGTAACAATGAGCAGTTCTTC. Translating gives CASSFIGNNEQFF. The complete variable domain, with remaining parts taken from reference TRBV5-6 and TRBJ2-1, reads DAGVTQSPTHLIKTRGQQVTLRCSPKSGHDTVSWYQQALGQGPQFIFQYYEEEERQRGNFPDRFSGHQFPNYSSELNVNALLLGDSALYLCASSFIGNNEQFFGPGTRLTVL.

Only one count was recorded for this clone. The rearrangement uses TRBV29-1 and TRBJ2-3, with TRBD2 matching over 7 bases. Losses at the gene ends were 7 bases for V and 5 bases for J; bases not matched to a gene: 9. This CDR3 is 13 amino acids long. From germline, CDR1 is SQVTM and CDR2 ANQGSEA. This CDR3 reads CSDGRGERDTQYF. The DNA for the CDR3 is TGCAGCGACGGACGGGGGGAGAGAGATACGCAGTATTTT.

This clone was counted only a few times. V gene TRBV5-4 combines with J gene TRBJ2-3, with D possibly TRBD1 on 6 matching bases. The CDR3 is 17 amino acids. Trimming left V 4 bases short and J 3 bases short, with 21 bases between. The germline CDR1 and CDR2 sequences are SGHNT and YYREEE (reference sequence). In nucleotides, the CDR3 is TGTGCCAGCAGCCCACGCTACAGGGAAGAGAGTACAGATACGCAGTATTTT. Translation gives CASSPRYREESTDTQYF.